This T cell receptor beta chain was recorded in a study of T cells in Graves' hyperthyroidism and ophthalmopathy (dated by TCRdb to about 2019). In the study overall: Peripheral blood was sampled at the time of initial diagnosis, prior to any treatment. To identify distinguishing TCR V-J signatures, a discovery cohort of 100 patients was used, comprising roughly 45 with Graves' ophthalmopathy and approximately 57 with stable Graves' hyperthyroidism. The roughly 99 discovery patients were divided at random into training and test sets in a 7:3 ratio. After sampling, hyperthyroidism patients received methimazole starting at 30 mg daily, and ophthalmopathy patients received high-dose intravenous methylprednisolone. The study also compared thyroid tissue and blood T-cell repertoires from several Graves' hyperthyroidism patients. Prospective prediction of ophthalmopathy was tested in an independent validation cohort consisting of 18 hyperthyroidism patients and more than 15 patients who later progressed to ophthalmopathy. The paper describes TCR Vbeta CDR3 sequencing of 120 to 150 peripheral blood samples, made up of 43 ophthalmopathy patients, roughly 80 hyperthyroidism patients and some 17 progressor patients.

What the study reported, not specific to this receptor: Sample size was not statistically predetermined, and investigators were not blinded to group allocation. In validation, the model predicted progression to ophthalmopathy with 55% to 71% sensitivity and 72% to 85% specificity, a median of around 6.6 months before onset. Most expanded thyroid clonotypes (frequency above 0.001) were also detected in blood, a finding suggesting that blood repertoires may reflect thyroid immune responses. A 13 V-J signature model separated ophthalmopathy from stable hyperthyroidism, with 87.88% sensitivity and around 84% specificity in cross-validation and 80%/75% in testing.

CDR1 and CDR2, per the germline V gene, are SGHVS and FQNEAQ. The CDR3 sequence holds 12 residues, the cysteine and phenylalanine included. This entry keeps only the CDR3 DNA: 36 bases, framed from base 1. Trimming removed 5 bases from V and 4 bases from J, leaving 7 bases between the germline ends. This clonotype appeared many times. The antigen this receptor binds is unknown. Nothing much larger sits one base from this clone, and base qualities are not available. Stable Graves' hyperthyroidism was defined as the absence of progression to ophthalmopathy over 18 months of follow-up. Hyperthyroidism patients were newly diagnosed, had a disease duration of under 2 months, and were aged 18 to 65 years. The study excluded patients with uncontrolled infections, other autoimmune diseases, pregnancy or lactation. Diagnoses were based on clinical symptoms, serum thyroxine and TRAb, thyroid ultrasound and orbital computed tomography. PBMCs were separated from under 11 ml of fresh peripheral blood using Ficoll-Paque density gradient centrifugation. Trizol reagent was used to extract total RNA, and RNA quality was then checked on an Agilent 2100 Bioanalyzer.

TCR beta CDR3 regions were amplified from RNA transcripts. The TCR CDR3 was subjected to a first round of RT-PCR using the HTBI primer set and the Qiagen OneStep RT-PCR kit. A second multiplex PCR round built the libraries, followed by size selection and purification. Paired-end sequencing of the libraries was performed with 100 bp reads on an Illumina HiSeq2000. Per the authors' processing: Raw data were processed with SOAPnuke, discarding reads with adapters, uncalled bases, mean Phred below 15, or no exact constant-primer or identifier match. High-quality paired reads were merged with COPE v1.2.5, and unique nucleotide sequences were defined as clonotypes. MiTCR v1.1 was used to align clonotypes to the IMGT TRBV, TRBD and TRBJ reference segments. The analysis included only V-J combinations with a frequency above 0.0001, which together covered about 99% of the repertoires. A TCS score was defined as the ratio of F50 (clonal expansion) to E x V (chaos), with BLOSUM62-based TCRdist applied between CDR3 peptides within each V-J. Welch's t-statistics and random forest reduced 514 V-J features to some 14, which were used in a naive Bayes classifier (R e1071). TCRdb handled the public reads itself, with Q25 trimming in fastp and clone calling in MiXCR, and kept productive beta chains. Rows with a matching CDR3 protein are joined into one entry that keeps the most common DNA and genes. TCRdb's processing, not the authors' own work, is the source of the V and J calls. This sample gives roughly 300,000 distinct CDR3 sequences in total; approximately 22% of them show up just once. The ten top clones hold 50% of the sample.

This receptor was taken from a woman between 45 and 60 years old with Graves' hyperthyroidism. The V gene is TRBV7-8 and the J gene is TRBJ2-3; the D gene is unclear. The specimen was blood. In nucleotide form, the sequence is TGTGCCAGCAGCGCAATCGCAGATACGCAGTATTTT. Translated, this gives CASSAIADTQYF.